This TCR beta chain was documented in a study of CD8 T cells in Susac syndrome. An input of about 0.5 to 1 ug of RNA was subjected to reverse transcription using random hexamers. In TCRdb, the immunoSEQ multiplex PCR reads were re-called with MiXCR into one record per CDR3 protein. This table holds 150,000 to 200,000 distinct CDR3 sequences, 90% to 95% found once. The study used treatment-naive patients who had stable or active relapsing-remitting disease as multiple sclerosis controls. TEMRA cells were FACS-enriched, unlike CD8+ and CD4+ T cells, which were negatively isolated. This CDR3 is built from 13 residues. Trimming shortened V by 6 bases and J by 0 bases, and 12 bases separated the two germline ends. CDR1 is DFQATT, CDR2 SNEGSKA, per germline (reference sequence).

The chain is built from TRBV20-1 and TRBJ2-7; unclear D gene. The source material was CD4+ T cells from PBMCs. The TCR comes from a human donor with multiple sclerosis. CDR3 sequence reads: CSAVLKVSYEQYF. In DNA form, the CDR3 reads TGCAGTGCCGTGCTTAAGGTCTCCTACGAGCAGTACTTC.